This entry lists 16 T cell receptor beta chains sequenced from one sample in a study of memory CD4+ T cells and cytomegalovirus serostatus. The sort gate was single viable CD3+CD4+CD8-CD45RO+ cells for memory CD4+ T cells. Only in-frame clones appear in the TCRdb table, and some are missing; sequencing was by immunoSEQ multiplex PCR. The sample includes some 29,000 clones, around 74% of them seen just once. Sequenced input: memory CD4+ T cells from blood. Receptor source: an adult in good health and CMV-seronegative. Some clones in this sample may be carry-over from other donors' samples.

V usage is TRBV19 and J usage is TRBJ1-3; 7 nucleotides align to TRBD1. Germline CDR1 LNHDA, CDR2 SQIVND (reference sequence). The CDR3 runs to 15 residues. The trim removed 8 bases at V and 0 bases at J, leaving 7 bases unmatched. Written as DNA, the CDR3 is TGTGCCAGTCGACAGGGAACGAGCTCTGGAAACACCATATATTTT. This translates into CASRQGTSSGNTIYF.

The rearrangement links TRBV4-3 to TRBJ2-3; D is unresolved. Trimming removed 0 bases from V and 2 bases from J, with 12 bases in between. The germline CDR1 and CDR2 sequences are LGHNA and YSLEER. There are 16 residues in the CDR3. The chain's CDR3 is CASSQDASTHTDTQYF. The CDR3 bases are TGCGCCAGCAGCCAAGATGCGTCGACACACACAGATACGCAGTATTTT.

The chain couples TRBV6-5 to TRBJ2-7; 10 bases line up with TRBD1. CDR1 and CDR2 (germline): MNHEY, SVGAGI. The CDR3 length is 15 residues. V lost 6 bases and J lost 2; bases outside the gene matches: 7. This CDR3 is CASRRWTGGTYEQYF. The DNA of the CDR3 is TGTGCCAGCAGGCGCTGGACAGGGGGGACCTACGAGCAGTACTTC.

This chain uses TRBV7-2 with TRBJ2-7; D unclear. The CDR3 is 14 amino acids. V lost 4 bases to trimming and J lost 2 bases, with 12 bases between them. Germline V gives CDR1 SGHTA, CDR2 FQGNSA. The CDR3, as DNA: TGTGCCAGCAGCTCCCGGCTCCTCACCTACGAGCAGTACTTC. Encoded protein: CASSSRLLTYEQYF.

The chain is built from TRBV4-1 and TRBJ2-7; 7 positions match TRBD2. The CDR3 consists of 14 residues. CDR1 is MGHRA and CDR2 is YSYEKL in the germline V gene. With 2 bases clipped from V and 3 bases from J, the junction kept 4 bases outside the gene matches. In DNA form, the CDR3 reads TGCGCCAGCAGCCAACCGACTAGCAGCTACGAGCAGTACTTC. The encoded protein is CASSQPTSSYEQYF.

The rearrangement uses TRBV28 and TRBJ2-5; no definite D call. CDR3 length equals 13 residues. Trimming pared 5 bases from V and 7 bases from J, leaving 14 bases between. Germline values: CDR1 MDHEN, CDR2 SYDVKM. Here the CDR3 DNA reads TGTGCCAGCAGTACCCGGGCCCCCCGGACCCAGTACTTC. This codes for CASSTRAPRTQYF.

The V gene is TRBV9, the J gene TRBJ1-3; TRBD1 agrees at 7 bases. This CDR3 is built from 16 residues. Germline lookup yields CDR1 SGDLS and CDR2 YYNGEE. Germline trimming cut 0 bases from V and 4 bases from J; bases unmatched to any gene: 7. The CDR3 nucleotides read TGTGCCAGCAGCGTAGATGAGGGGGCGAGAGGAAACACCATATATTTT. Encoded protein: CASSVDEGARGNTIYF.

This clone was counted only a few times. The chain joins TRBV5-1 to TRBJ1-3; 7 bases align to TRBD1. The CDR3 sequence is 18 residues long. The junction had 10 bases not matched to a gene; V was cut back by 1 base and J by 0 bases. CDR1 is SGHRS, CDR2 YFSETQ, per germline. CDR3 residues: CASSLRSGTEFSGNTIYF. The CDR3 bases are TGCGCCAGCAGCTTGCGGTCCGGGACAGAGTTCTCTGGAAACACCATATATTTT.

DNA for the CDR3: TGTGCCAGCAGTTCTGCCGGGACTCAAAAGGGCTATGGCTACACCTTC. Its protein is CASSSAGTQKGYGYTF. This sequence joins TRBV27 and TRBJ1-2, with D possibly matching TRBD1 (5 bases). Per the germline V gene, CDR1 is MNHEY and CDR2 is SMNVEV (reference sequence). V was cut by 4 bases and J by 4 bases, with 19 bases left in between. The CDR3 is 16 amino acids.

This chain's CDR3 is CASSSTQGLETQYF. The CDR3 bases are TGTGCCAGCAGCTCCACACAGGGTTTAGAGACCCAGTACTTC. The rearrangement joins TRBV5-6 to TRBJ2-5; possible D gene TRBD1, 6 bases. CDR1 and CDR2 (germline): SGHDT, YYEEEE. CDR3 length: 14 amino acids. V lost 3 bases and J 4 bases, leaving 13 bases between the germline ends.

J is TRBJ2-1 and V is TRBV28; no clear D gene. This CDR3 spans 14 amino acids. Trimming left V 2 bases short and J 3 bases short, with 8 bases between. CDR1 and CDR2 (germline): MDHEN, SYDVKM. CDR3: CASSLPMVYNEQFF. The DNA of the CDR3 is TGTGCCAGCAGTTTACCGATGGTCTACAATGAGCAGTTCTTC. The full variable domain, with the rest looked up from reference TRBV28 and TRBJ2-1, is DVKVTQSSRYLVKRTGEKVFLECVQDMDHENMFWYRQDPGLGLRLIYFSYDVKMKEKGDIPEGYSVSREKKERFSLILESASTNQTSMYLCASSLPMVYNEQFFGPGTRLTVL.

The V call is TRBV5-1, the J call TRBJ2-1; TRBD2 might be the D (5 bases). Germline CDR1 reads SGHRS; CDR2 reads YFSETQ. The CDR3 sequence is 15 residues long. The V and J ends lost 0 bases and 3 bases respectively, with 10 bases between them. Here the CDR3 reads CASSLGLLDYNEQFF. The CDR3 region has the DNA TGCGCCAGCAGCTTGGGACTACTGGACTACAATGAGCAGTTCTTC.

This chain joins TRBV4-1 and TRBJ1-2; D not certain. There are 13 residues in the CDR3. The germline V gene has CDR1 MGHRA and CDR2 YSYEKL. V lost 0 bases to trimming and J lost 9 bases, with 11 bases between them. This chain's CDR3 is CASSQDGPRSYTF. The CDR3 bases are TGCGCCAGCAGCCAAGATGGGCCTCGGAGCTACACCTTC.

V usage is TRBV19 and J usage is TRBJ2-4; TRBD1 aligns across 11 bases. CDR3 size: 16 residues. The ends lost 5 bases at V and 6 bases at J; junction bases unmatched: 9. CDR1 is LNHDA, CDR2 SQIVND, per germline (reference sequence). CDR3 in amino acids: CASSPKGDRGRNIQYF. CDR3 bases: TGTGCCAGTAGTCCGAAAGGGGACAGGGGGAGAAACATTCAGTACTTC.

V is TRBV27 and J is TRBJ2-7; possible D gene TRBD1, 6 bases. The length of the CDR3 is 13 residues. Germline CDR1 is MNHEY and CDR2 is SMNVEV (reference sequence). Trimming removed 2 bases at V and 3 bases at J, with 8 bases between. CDR3 amino acids: CASSLQGFYEQYF. CDR3 nucleotides: TGTGCCAGCAGTTTACAGGGGTTCTACGAGCAGTACTTC.

This clone was recorded a few times. The V gene is TRBV5-4, the J gene TRBJ1-6; maybe TRBD1 (5 bases). Germline loops: CDR1 SGHNT, CDR2 YYREEE (reference sequence). Trimming removed 4 bases from V and 5 bases from J, with 19 bases in between. The CDR3 has 17 residues. The CDR3 is CASSHQSGGANNSPLHF. For the CDR3, the DNA is TGTGCCAGCAGCCACCAATCCGGGGGAGCGAATAATTCACCCCTCCACTTT.